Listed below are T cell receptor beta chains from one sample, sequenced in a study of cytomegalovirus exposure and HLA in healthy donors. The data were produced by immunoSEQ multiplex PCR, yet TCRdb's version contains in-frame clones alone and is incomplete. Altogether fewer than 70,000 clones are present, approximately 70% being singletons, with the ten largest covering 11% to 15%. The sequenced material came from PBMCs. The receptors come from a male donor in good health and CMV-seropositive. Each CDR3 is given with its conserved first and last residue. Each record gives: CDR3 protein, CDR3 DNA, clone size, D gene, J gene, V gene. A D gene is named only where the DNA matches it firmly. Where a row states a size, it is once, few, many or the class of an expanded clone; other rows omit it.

CASAQGQETQYF,TGTGCCAGCGCGCAGGGCCAAGAGACCCAGTACTTC,NA,NA,TRBJ2-5,TRBV6-1
CASSLEKSSYNEQFF,TGCGCCAGCAGCTTGGAGAAGAGCTCCTACAATGAGCAGTTCTTC,NA,NA,TRBJ2-1,TRBV5-1
CASSFAGQGIGGYTF,TGTGCCAGCAGCTTCGCTGGACAGGGGATAGGAGGCTACACCTTC,NA,TRBD1,TRBJ1-2,TRBV7-9
CASRSRQGRGYTF,TGTGCCAGCCGGTCGAGACAGGGCCGGGGCTACACCTTC,NA,TRBD1,TRBJ1-2,TRBV6-5
CSSSFNKRTAWGQETQYF,TGTTCCAGCAGCTTTAACAAGCGGACAGCCTGGGGGCAAGAGACCCAGTACTTC,NA,NA,TRBJ2-5,TRBV7-9
CAISEPGGLANTGELFF,TGTGCCATCAGTGAGCCAGGGGGCCTCGCGAACACCGGGGAGCTGTTTTTT,NA,TRBD1,TRBJ2-2,TRBV10-3
CASSLQAYTEAFF,TGTGCCAGCAGTTTGCAGGCATACACTGAAGCTTTCTTT,NA,NA,TRBJ1-1,TRBV27
CASSRRGGNTEAFF,TGTGCCAGCAGCCGGCGAGGGGGGAACACTGAAGCTTTCTTT,few,NA,TRBJ1-1,TRBV7-7
CASSTRRGTEAFF,TGTGCCAGCAGCACCAGGAGGGGTACTGAAGCTTTCTTT,few,NA,TRBJ1-1,TRBV9
CASSNGRGSYNEQFF,TGTGCCAGCAGCAATGGACGGGGCTCCTACAATGAGCAGTTCTTC,NA,NA,TRBJ2-1,TRBV2